Included here is one T cell receptor (beta chain) sequence, with context. Its antigen is still unknown. This sample stems from a study of blood T cells in healthy people across ages. Study-wide findings and caveats: A greater number of naive CD4+ cells and higher diversity distinguished long-lived donors from aged donors. A roughly linear age-dependent decrease characterized TCR beta diversity per million T cells. TCR beta diversity tracked closely with naive T cell percentage.

V was trimmed by 6 bases and J by 0 bases, leaving 10 bases between them. Germline assignment: CDR1 SGHRS and CDR2 YFSETQ. There are 14 residues in the CDR3. A minimum of 7 million PBMCs was isolated per sample. A sample-barcoded 5' primer and a J-beta primer mix were used in a second PCR of roughly 6 to 11 cycles. TCRdb independently ran MiXCR on the 5' RACE reads; one entry per CDR3 protein. The sample contains over 600,000 distinct CDR3 sequences, 40% to 45% of which appear only once. The sample was blood. This TCR derives from a man older than 75 in good health. The genes are TRBV5-1 and TRBJ2-1, with D hard to call. The CDR3 coding sequence is TGCGCCAGCATAAACGACCCCTCCTACAATGAGCAGTTCTTC. Translation gives CASINDPSYNEQFF.